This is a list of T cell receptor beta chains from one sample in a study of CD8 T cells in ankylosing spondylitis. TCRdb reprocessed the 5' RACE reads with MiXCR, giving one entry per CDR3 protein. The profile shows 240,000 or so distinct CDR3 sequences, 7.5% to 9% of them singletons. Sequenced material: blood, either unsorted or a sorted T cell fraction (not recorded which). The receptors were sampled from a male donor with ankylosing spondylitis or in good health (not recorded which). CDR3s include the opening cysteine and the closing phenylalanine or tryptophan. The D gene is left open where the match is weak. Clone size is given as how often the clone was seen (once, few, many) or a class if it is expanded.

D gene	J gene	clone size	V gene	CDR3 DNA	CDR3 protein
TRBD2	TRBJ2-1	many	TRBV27	TGTGCCAGCAGTCCACTAGCGGGAGGGGGCGGAGAGCAGTTCTTC	CASSPLAGGGGEQFF
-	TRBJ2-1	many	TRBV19	TGTGCCAGTAGTGTTACCCCGGGTGTACAGCAGTTCTTC	CASSVTPGVQQFF
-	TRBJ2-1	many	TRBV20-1	TGCAGTGCTAGAGATCTCAAAACGGCCACCAATGAGCAGTTCTTC	CSARDLKTATNEQFF
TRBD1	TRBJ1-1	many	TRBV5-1	TGCGCCAGCAGGGGACAGTTGAACACTGAAGCTTTCTTT	CASRGQLNTEAFF
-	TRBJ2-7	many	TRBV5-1	TGCGCCAGCAGCCCCCGGCCAGGGGCAGCCTACGAGCAGTACTTC	CASSPRPGAAYEQYF
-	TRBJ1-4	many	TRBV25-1	TGTGCCAGCAGTGAATTGGAGACAGCTAATGAAAAACTGTTTTTT	CASSELETANEKLFF
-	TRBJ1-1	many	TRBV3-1	TGTGCCAGCAGCCAGGCCAATTCGGGAGGGGAAGCTTTCTTT	CASSQANSGGEAFF
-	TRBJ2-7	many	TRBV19	TGTGCCAGTAGTAAGGGCAGGGGCTACGAGCAGTACTTC	CASSKGRGYEQYF
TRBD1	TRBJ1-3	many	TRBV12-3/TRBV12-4	TGTGCCAGCAGTTTTACCAAATGGACAGGAGGAAACACCATATATTTT	CASSFTKWTGGNTIYF
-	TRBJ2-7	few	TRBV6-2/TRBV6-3	TGTGCCAGCAGTGACGCAGGTTTTTCTGGTACCTCGTACGAGCAGTACTTC	CASSDAGFSGTSYEQYF
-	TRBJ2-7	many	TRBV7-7	TGTGCTAGCAGCTTTGACCTCACCTACGAGCAGTACTTC	CASSFDLTYEQYF
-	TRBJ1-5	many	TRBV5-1	TGCGCCAGCAGCTTGGGGGGTCAGGGTACCAATCAGCCCCAGCATTTT	CASSLGGQGTNQPQHF
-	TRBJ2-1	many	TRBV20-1	TGCAGTGCTTTAGCGAACCATGAGCAGTTCTTC	CSALANHEQFF
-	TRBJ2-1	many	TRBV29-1	TGCAGCGTTGAACAGGACTCTTACAATGAGCAGTTCTTC	CSVEQDSYNEQFF
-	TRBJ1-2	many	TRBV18	TGTGCCAGCTCACCATCGACGGATGGCTACACCTTC	CASSPSTDGYTF
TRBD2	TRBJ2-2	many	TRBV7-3	TGTGCCAGCAGCTTTCGCGGGGGGGCTTACGGGGAGCTGTTTTTT	CASSFRGGAYGELFF
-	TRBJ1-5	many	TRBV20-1	TGCAGTGCTGGACTCGGGGCAGGCGGTCAGCCCCAGCATTTT	CSAGLGAGGQPQHF
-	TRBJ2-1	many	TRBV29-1	TGCAGCGTGGGGGGTTGGGACACCCCATACAATGAGCAGTTCTTC	CSVGGWDTPYNEQFF